The rows below give T cell receptor beta chains drawn from one sample of a study of blood T cell repertoires in COVID-19. Using immunoSEQ multiplex PCR, the repertoire was profiled, and TCRdb retains in-frame clones only, with some absent. The sample holds about 230,000 clones, 88% seen once. Sequencing was performed on peripheral blood. The receptors here all came from a woman in her sixties or seventies with acute or convalescent COVID-19. CDR3s include the opening cysteine and the closing phenylalanine or tryptophan. A D gene is named only where the DNA matches it firmly. Where a row states a size, it is once, few, many or the class of an expanded clone; other rows omit it.

- | TRBJ1-6 | TRBV7-8 | - | CASSWRDSPLHF | TGTGCCAGCAGCTGGAGGGATTCACCCCTCCACTTT
TRBD1 | TRBJ1-5 | TRBV4-1 | - | CASSLNSIRGRQPQHF | TGCGCCAGCAGCCTGAATTCAATCAGGGGGCGGCAGCCCCAGCATTTT
TRBD2 | TRBJ2-1 | TRBV5-1 | - | CASSPDAGRSYNEQFF | TGCGCCAGCAGCCCGGATGCCGGGAGGTCCTACAATGAGCAGTTCTTC
TRBD1 | TRBJ2-7 | TRBV14 | - | CASSQPGQMWEQYF | TGTGCCAGCAGCCAGCCGGGACAGATGTGGGAGCAGTACTTC
TRBD2 | TRBJ2-3 | TRBV4-2 | once | CASSQVGGLAGIGGRADTQYF | TGTGCCAGCAGCCAAGTGGGGGGTCTAGCGGGAATCGGTGGGCGCGCAGATACGCAGTATTTT
- | TRBJ1-5 | TRBV28 | - | CASGIQGYQPQHF | TGTGCCAGCGGAATACAGGGTTATCAGCCCCAGCATTTT
- | TRBJ1-2 | TRBV7-9 | once | CASSLAQGPSGYTF | TGTGCCAGCAGCTTAGCTCAGGGGCCAAGTGGCTACACCTTC
- | TRBJ1-1 | TRBV7-3 | - | CASSPAGGTEAFF | TGTGCCAGCAGCCCCGCGGGGGGAACTGAAGCTTTCTTT
TRBD1 | TRBJ1-3 | TRBV11-2 | - | CASRLTTGTGSGNTIYF | TGTGCCAGCAGACTCACAACCGGGACAGGGTCTGGAAACACCATATATTTT
- | TRBJ1-6 | TRBV7-8 | once | CASSLVGVFLDNSPLHF | TGTGCCAGCAGCTTAGTCGGGGTCTTCCTCGATAATTCACCCCTCCACTTT
- | TRBJ2-1 | TRBV19 | - | CASSISGTLSYNEQFF | TGTGCCAGTAGTATTTCAGGGACACTATCCTACAATGAGCAGTTCTTC
TRBD1 | TRBJ1-1 | TRBV28 | few | CASSLNRGQGDTEAFF | TGTGCCAGCAGTTTAAATAGAGGACAGGGCGACACTGAAGCTTTCTTT
- | TRBJ1-5 | TRBV21-1 | few | CASSNDRDRGFYAGQPQHF | TGTGCCAGCAGCAACGACCGGGACAGGGGATTTTATGCAGGTCAGCCCCAGCATTTT
- | TRBJ2-5 | TRBV9 | - | CASSVSARETQYF | TGTGCCAGCAGCGTGTCTGCACGGGAGACCCAGTACTTC
- | TRBJ2-3 | TRBV5-1 | - | CASFPTRGTDTQYF | TGCGCCAGCTTCCCGACGAGGGGCACAGATACGCAGTATTTT
- | TRBJ1-1 | TRBV19 | once | CASSIPGGFNTEAFF | TGTGCCAGTAGCATCCCCGGGGGGTTTAACACTGAAGCTTTCTTT
TRBD1 | TRBJ2-2 | TRBV2 | few | CASSRQGPGELFF | TGTGCCAGCAGTAGACAGGGGCCCGGGGAGCTGTTTTTT